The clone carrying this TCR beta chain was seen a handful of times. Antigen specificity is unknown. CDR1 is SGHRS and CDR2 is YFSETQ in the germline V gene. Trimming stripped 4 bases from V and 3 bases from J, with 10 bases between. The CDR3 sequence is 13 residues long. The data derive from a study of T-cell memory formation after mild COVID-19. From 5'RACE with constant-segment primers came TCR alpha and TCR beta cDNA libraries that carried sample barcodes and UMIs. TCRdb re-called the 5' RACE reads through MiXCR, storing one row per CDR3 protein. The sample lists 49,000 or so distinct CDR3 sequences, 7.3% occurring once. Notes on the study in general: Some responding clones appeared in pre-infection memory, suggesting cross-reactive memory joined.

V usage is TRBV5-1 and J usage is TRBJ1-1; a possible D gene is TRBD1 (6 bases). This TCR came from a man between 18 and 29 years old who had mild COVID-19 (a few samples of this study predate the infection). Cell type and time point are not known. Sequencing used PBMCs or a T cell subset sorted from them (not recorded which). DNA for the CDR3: TGCGCCAGCAGCACCCGACAGGACACTGAAGCTTTCTTT. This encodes CASSTRQDTEAFF.